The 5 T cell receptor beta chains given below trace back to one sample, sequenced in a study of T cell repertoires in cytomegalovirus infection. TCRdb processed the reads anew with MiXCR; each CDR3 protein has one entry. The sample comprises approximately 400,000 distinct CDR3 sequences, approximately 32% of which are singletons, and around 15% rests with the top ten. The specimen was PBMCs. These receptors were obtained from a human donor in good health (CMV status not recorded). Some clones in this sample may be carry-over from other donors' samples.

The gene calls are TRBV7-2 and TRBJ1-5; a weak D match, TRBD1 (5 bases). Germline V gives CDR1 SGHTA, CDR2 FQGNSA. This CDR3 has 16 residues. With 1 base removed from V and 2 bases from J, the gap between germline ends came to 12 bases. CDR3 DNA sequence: TGTGCCAGCAGCTTAGGGGGGAACTCTGGCAATCAGCCCCAGCATTTT. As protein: CASSLGGNSGNQPQHF.

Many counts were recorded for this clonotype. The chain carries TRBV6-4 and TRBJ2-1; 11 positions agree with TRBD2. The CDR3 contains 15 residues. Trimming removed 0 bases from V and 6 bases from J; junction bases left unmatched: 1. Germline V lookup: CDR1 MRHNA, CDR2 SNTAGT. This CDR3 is CASSDSSGGANEQFF. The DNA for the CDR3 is TGTGCCAGCAGTGACTCTAGCGGGGGGGCCAATGAGCAGTTCTTC.

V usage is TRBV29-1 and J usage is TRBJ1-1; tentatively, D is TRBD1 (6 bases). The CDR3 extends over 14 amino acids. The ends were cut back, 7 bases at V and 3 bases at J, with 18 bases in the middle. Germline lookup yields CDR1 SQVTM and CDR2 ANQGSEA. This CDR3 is CSARTGLRDTEAFF. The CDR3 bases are TGCAGCGCTCGAACAGGGTTACGTGACACTGAAGCTTTCTTT.

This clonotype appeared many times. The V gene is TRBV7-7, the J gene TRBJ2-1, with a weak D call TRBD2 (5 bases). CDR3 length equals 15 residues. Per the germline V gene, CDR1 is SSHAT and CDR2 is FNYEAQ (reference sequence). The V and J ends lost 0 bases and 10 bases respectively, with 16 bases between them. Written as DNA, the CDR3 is TGTGCCAGCAGCTTAGCGGTAACTAGTTCGAGGGAGCAGTTCTTC. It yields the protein CASSLAVTSSREQFF.

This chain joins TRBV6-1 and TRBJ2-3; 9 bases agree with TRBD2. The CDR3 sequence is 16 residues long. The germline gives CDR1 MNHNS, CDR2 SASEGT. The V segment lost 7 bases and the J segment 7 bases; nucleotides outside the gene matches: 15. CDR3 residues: CASNARGRGGRNTQYF. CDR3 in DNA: TGTGCCAGCAATGCCCGAGGGCGGGGGGGCAGAAATACGCAGTATTTT.